Listed below are T cell receptor beta chains from one sample, sequenced in a study of molecular identifiers for immune sequencing clone quantification. TCRdb re-called the PCR reads through MiXCR, storing one row per CDR3 protein. The sample has about 320,000 distinct CDR3 sequences; roughly a fifth are singletons. The sample consisted of naive CD8+ T cells from blood, with Jurkat cell RNA spiked in. All receptors derive from a human donor in good health. Some libraries in this study had Jurkat cell RNA spiked in. Both conserved end residues are part of each CDR3. A D gene is named only where the DNA matches it firmly. Clone size, where shown, is once, few, many, or a class for clones that have expanded.

J	size	D	V	DNA	CDR3
TRBJ2-1	many	-	TRBV29-1	TGCAGCGTCATCGGGACTCCAACGGAGCGCTCCTACAATGAGCAGTTCTTC	CSVIGTPTERSYNEQFF
TRBJ2-2	many	TRBD1	TRBV7-3	TGTGCCAGCAGCCCCCCTAGACAGGGGGCGAACACCGGGGAGCTGTTTTTT	CASSPPRQGANTGELFF
TRBJ2-5	many	TRBD2	TRBV15	TGTGCCACCAGCCCTCGGCTAGCGGGCCAAGAGACCCAGTACTTC	CATSPRLAGQETQYF
TRBJ2-7	-	-	TRBV25-1	TGTGCCAGCAGTGAATCGGCTAGTTTTTACGAGCAGTACTTC	CASSESASFYEQYF
TRBJ2-7	many	-	TRBV6-1	TGTGCCAGCAGTGAATCGGGAATGGGTCCATACTACGAGCAGTACTTC	CASSESGMGPYYEQYF
TRBJ2-1	few	TRBD1	TRBV10-1	TGCGCCAGCAGTGAGTCCTTGACAGGGGGCAAGAGCGGTGAGCAGTTCTTC	CASSESLTGGKSGEQFF
TRBJ1-1	-	-	TRBV27	TGTGCCAGCAGTTTATCGAAAGCGGGTCTCGAAGCTTTCTTT	CASSLSKAGLEAFF
TRBJ2-7	many	-	TRBV5-6	TGTGCCAGCAGCGCCGACAGGTACGAGCAGTACTTC	CASSADRYEQYF
TRBJ2-3	many	-	TRBV11-2	TGTGCCAGCAGCTTATGGCCCACGAATGCCACAGATACGCAGTATTTT	CASSLWPTNATDTQYF
TRBJ2-5	many	-	TRBV20-1	TGCAGTGCTAGAGATTTGAAGGAGGAGACCCAGTACTTC	CSARDLKEETQYF
TRBJ2-3	-	-	TRBV13	TGTGCCAGCAGCTTAGCCGGGGGGACAGATATGCAGTATTTT	CASSLAGGTDMQYF
TRBJ2-5	few	TRBD1	TRBV12-3/TRBV12-4	TGTGCCAGCAGTTTCCCGGGACAGGAAAAGACCCAGTACTTC	CASSFPGQEKTQYF
TRBJ1-5	many	-	TRBV7-9	TGTGCCAGCAGCCCTAGCAATCAGCCCCAGCATTTT	CASSPSNQPQHF
TRBJ2-1	many	-	TRBV6-1	TGTGCCAGCAGTTATCGGACAGCCACGGATGAGCAGTTCTTC	CASSYRTATDEQFF
TRBJ1-6	many	-	TRBV6-6	TGTGCCATACAAGCGAGCTTGGATTCACCCCTCCACTTT	CAIQASLDSPLHF
TRBJ2-5	few	-	TRBV7-6	TGTGCCAGCAGCGACAATTCGGTCTGGAGTCGCCAAGAGACCCAGTACTTC	CASSDNSVWSRQETQYF